This TCR beta chain was identified in a study of human T cells and chemical hapten exposure. Looking at the study overall: Application of 0.01% DPC to the upper back was done by patch test, with a reading at 6 days.

A single record per CDR3 protein comes from TCRdb applying MiXCR to the RACE reads. The sample shows about 42,000 distinct CDR3 sequences, roughly a tenth of them seen only once. Germline CDR1 SQVTM, CDR2 ANQGSEA. V shed 8 bases, J shed 0 bases, and the junction held 10 bases outside the gene matches. The CDR3 covers 17 residues. This clonotype was picked up many times. Time point specified: patch test 2, 6 weeks after DPC sensitization. Treatment defined: therapeutic diphenylcyclopropenone sensitization with weekly scalp DPC. Before extraction, the whole blood was not fractionated, and total RNA was taken from it.

The TCR sequence derives from a woman aged 25 to 45 with alopecia areata. Some clones in this sample may be carry-over from other donors' samples. The input for sequencing was whole blood, taken in connection with sensitization to the hapten diphenylcyclopropenone (DPC). J is TRBJ2-3 and V is TRBV29-1; 14 bases are shared with TRBD2. As DNA, the CDR3 is TGCAGCTCGATGCTTGGACTAGCGGGGGGAAGCACAGATACGCAGTATTTT. It translates to CSSMLGLAGGSTDTQYF.